These 10 T cell receptor beta chains share one sample of origin, sequenced in a study of cytomegalovirus exposure and HLA in healthy donors. Assay: immunoSEQ multiplex PCR; the TCRdb copy retains only in-frame clones and omits some. The data show about 350,000 clones, about nine tenths seen once. The sample consisted of PBMCs. These receptors all come from a woman in her 30s in good health and CMV-seropositive.

The genes are TRBV30 and TRBJ2-7; possible D gene TRBD1, 5 bases. Looked up from germline, CDR1 is GTSNPN and CDR2 is SVGIG (reference sequence). The CDR3 loop spans 13 amino acids. V dropped 4 bases and J dropped 1 base, with 11 bases sitting between them. The CDR3 protein is CAWTFRASYEQYF. DNA for the CDR3: TGTGCCTGGACTTTCAGGGCGTCCTACGAGCAGTACTTC.

As concerns this clone: Relative to the germline gene, one junction end is altered; a read error may explain this. CDR3 DNA sequence: TGCGCCAGCGGTGATGAGCAGTTCTTC. Translated, it gives CASGDEQFF. The V and J genes are TRBV10-2 and TRBJ2-1, with D uncertain. Germline CDR1 is WSHSY and CDR2 is SAAADI. CDR3 length: 9 residues.

V is TRBV5-6 and J is TRBJ1-2, with D possibly matching TRBD1 (5 bases). From germline, CDR1 is SGHDT and CDR2 YYEEEE. V lost 6 bases and J lost 1, with 19 bases in between. This CDR3 spans 16 amino acids. The CDR3 sequence is CASIQLSGTRNYGYTF. For the CDR3, the DNA is TGTGCCAGCATCCAGTTATCAGGGACCCGTAACTATGGCTACACCTTC.

The chain recombines TRBV29-1 with TRBJ2-1; D not certain. The CDR3 is made up of 16 amino acids. Trimming cost V 2 bases and J 0 bases, with 14 bases left between them. The germline gives CDR1 SQVTM, CDR2 ANQGSEA. This chain's CDR3 is CSVEMGSTSSYNEQFF. CDR3 in DNA: TGCAGCGTTGAAATGGGCAGCACGAGCTCCTACAATGAGCAGTTCTTC.

The chain couples TRBV4-2 to TRBJ1-3; 10 nucleotides align to TRBD1. This CDR3 comprises 17 residues. V lost 0 bases and J lost 2; bases outside the gene matches: 4. The germline CDR1 and CDR2 sequences are LGHNA and YNFKEQ. CDR3 in amino acids: CASSQDRDRGAGNTIYF. Written as DNA, the CDR3 is TGTGCCAGCAGCCAAGATCGGGACAGGGGAGCTGGAAACACCATATATTTT.

This clone occurred once. V gene TRBV28 combines with J gene TRBJ1-5, with D tentatively TRBD1 (5 bases). V lost 9 bases and J lost 3, with 12 bases in between. The CDR3 totals 13 residues. The germline gives CDR1 MDHEN, CDR2 SYDVKM. This CDR3 is CASWGRVNQPQHF. The CDR3 nucleotides read TGTGCCAGTTGGGGCAGGGTCAATCAGCCCCAGCATTTT.

In its sample, this clone was seen once. The gene calls are TRBV2 and TRBJ2-3; D remains ambiguous. The CDR3 consists of 17 residues. Germline V gene data show CDR1 as SNHLY and CDR2 as FYNNEI. V lost 7 bases and J lost 2, with 22 bases in between. The CDR3 loop is CASIPPDGARDTDTQYF. CDR3 bases: TGTGCCAGCATCCCTCCCGACGGAGCAAGGGACACAGATACGCAGTATTTT. Using reference TRBV2 and TRBJ2-3 for the parts outside the CDR3, the full variable domain is EPEVTQTPSHQVTQMGQEVILRCVPISNHLYFYWYRQILGQKVEFLVSFYNNEISEKSEIFDDQFSVERPDGSNFTLKIRSTKLEDSAMYFCASIPPDGARDTDTQYFGPGTRLTVL.

The genes are TRBV7-9 and TRBJ1-6, with D possibly being TRBD1 (6 bases). Trimming left V 6 bases short and J 2 bases short, with 8 bases between. CDR3 length equals 14 residues. CDR1 is SEHNR and CDR2 is FQNEAQ in the germline V gene (reference sequence). The CDR3 is CASRTGTYNSPLHF. In DNA form, the CDR3 reads TGTGCCAGCAGAACAGGGACCTATAATTCACCCCTCCACTTT.

This clone occurred a few times. The chain has TRBV15 and TRBJ1-5; 7 bases fit TRBD1. Germline-derived CDR1 and CDR2 are LNHNV and YYDKDF (reference sequence). This CDR3 spans 14 amino acids. Unmatched junction bases numbered 5, after V lost 4 bases and J lost 5 bases. The CDR3 loop is CATSIKGAYQPQHF. The CDR3 region has the DNA TGTGCCACCAGCATTAAGGGGGCTTATCAGCCCCAGCATTTT.

This chain joins TRBV2 and TRBJ1-5, with 7 bases that match TRBD1. V dropped 3 bases and J dropped 6; count of bases not matched to a gene: 5. The CDR3 contains 14 residues. Germline CDR1 and CDR2: SNHLY and FYNNEI. The DNA of the CDR3 is TGTGCCAGCAGTGATAAAGGGGGCTTTCAGCCCCAGCATTTT. Its protein is CASSDKGGFQPQHF.